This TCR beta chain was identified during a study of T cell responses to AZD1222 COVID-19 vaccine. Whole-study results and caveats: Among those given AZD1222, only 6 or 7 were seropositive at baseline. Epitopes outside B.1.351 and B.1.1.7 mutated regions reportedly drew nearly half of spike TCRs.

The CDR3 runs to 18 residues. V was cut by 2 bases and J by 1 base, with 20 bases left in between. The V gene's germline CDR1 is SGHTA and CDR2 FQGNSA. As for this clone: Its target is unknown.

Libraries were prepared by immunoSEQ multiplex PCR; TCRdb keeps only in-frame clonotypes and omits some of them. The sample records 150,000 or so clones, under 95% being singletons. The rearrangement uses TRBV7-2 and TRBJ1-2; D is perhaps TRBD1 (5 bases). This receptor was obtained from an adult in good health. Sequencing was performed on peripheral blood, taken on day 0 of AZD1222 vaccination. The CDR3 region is CASSLSGPGGGLNYGYTF. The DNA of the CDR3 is TGTGCCAGCAGCTTAAGCGGGCCGGGGGGAGGACTTAACTATGGCTACACCTTC. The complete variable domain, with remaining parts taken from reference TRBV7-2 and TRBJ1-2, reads GAGVSQSPSNKVTEKGKDVELRCDPISGHTALYWYRQSLGQGLEFLIYFQGNSAPDKSGLPSDRFSAERTGGSVSTLTIQRTQQEDSAVYLCASSLSGPGGGLNYGYTFGSGTRLTVV.